This T cell receptor beta chain was recorded in a study of T cells after yellow fever vaccination. Study context: Preparation of the low-cell-number fractions used SMART-Seq v4 Ultra Low Input. Study-wide points: A faster peak, day 5 versus 15, was reached by the weaker secondary response.

Worth noting for this clonotype: Its antigen is not identified.

CDR1 DFQATT and CDR2 SNEGSKA come from the germline V gene (reference sequence). V was pared by 6 bases and J by 0 bases, with 15 bases between. The CDR3 has 14 amino acids. TCRdb used MiXCR to reprocess the 5' RACE reads, holding one entry per CDR3 protein. The sample lists 230,000 or so distinct CDR3 sequences, 6.5% to 7.5% occurring once. This clonotype originated in a man aged 25 to 45 who received the YFV17D yellow fever vaccine. This sample comprised CD4+ T cells sorted from PBMCs, obtained on the day of the yellow fever booster vaccination. The V call is TRBV20-1, the J call TRBJ2-7, with D perhaps matching TRBD2 (5 bases). CDR3 protein: CSATDGDGSYEQYF. The CDR3, as DNA: TGCAGTGCCACGGACGGGGATGGCTCCTACGAGCAGTACTTC.